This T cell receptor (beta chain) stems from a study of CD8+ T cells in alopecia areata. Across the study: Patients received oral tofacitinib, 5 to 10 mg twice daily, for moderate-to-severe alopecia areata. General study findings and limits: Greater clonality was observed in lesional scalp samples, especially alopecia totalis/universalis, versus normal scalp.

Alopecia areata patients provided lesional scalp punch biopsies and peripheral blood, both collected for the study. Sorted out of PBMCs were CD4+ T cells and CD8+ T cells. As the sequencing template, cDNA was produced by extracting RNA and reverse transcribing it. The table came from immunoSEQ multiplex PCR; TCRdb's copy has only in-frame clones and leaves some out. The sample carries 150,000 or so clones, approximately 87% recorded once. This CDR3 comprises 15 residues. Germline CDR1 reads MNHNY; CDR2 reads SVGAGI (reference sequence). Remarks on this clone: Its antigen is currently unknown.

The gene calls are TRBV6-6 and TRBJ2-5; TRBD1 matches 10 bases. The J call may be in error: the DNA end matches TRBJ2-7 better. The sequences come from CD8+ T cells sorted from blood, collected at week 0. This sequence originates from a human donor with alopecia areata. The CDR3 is CASRLRDRGSYEQYF. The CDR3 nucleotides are TGTGCCAGCAGACTCCGGGACAGGGGAAGTTACGAGCAGTACTTC.